This TCR beta chain is from a study of T cell responses to AZD1222 COVID-19 vaccine. Second-dose intervals of approximately 4 or approximately 12 weeks were pooled. The method was immunoSEQ multiplex PCR; TCRdb's version includes in-frame clones alone and lacks a portion of them. The repertoire consists of approximately 140,000 clones, with around 90% occurring once and the leading ten covering 3% to 4%. Germline V gives CDR1 MNHEY, CDR2 SVGAGI. Trimming cost V 6 bases and J 4 bases, with 7 bases left between them. The CDR3 is 11 amino acids. The rearrangement joins TRBV6-5 to TRBJ2-7; D is possibly TRBD1 (6 bases). Sequenced material: peripheral blood, taken 28 days after the second AZD1222 dose. The TCR comes from an adult who received the AZD1222 COVID-19 vaccine. The chain's CDR3 is CASSRGYEQYF. The CDR3 DNA sequence: TGTGCCAGCAGCAGGGGTTACGAGCAGTACTTC.